Presented here are 32 T cell receptor beta chains from one specimen sequenced in a study of blood T cell repertoires in COVID-19. Assay used: immunoSEQ multiplex PCR; TCRdb lists only in-frame clones, some missing. The table has 200,000 to 250,000 clones, under 90% seen once. The source material was PBMCs or T cells enriched from blood (not recorded which). The receptors shown here come from a woman aged 60-75 years who had recovered from COVID-19.

The chain combines TRBV4-1 with TRBJ1-5; weak D call: TRBD1 (6 bases). V was clipped by 1 base and J by 5 bases, with 12 bases between them. The CDR3 loop spans 15 amino acids. CDR1 is MGHRA, CDR2 YSYEKL, per germline. CDR3 nucleotide sequence: TGCGCCAGCAGCCAAGTTACAGGGATCCATCAGCCCCAGCATTTT. The encoded protein is CASSQVTGIHQPQHF.

This clone showed up just once. The chain couples TRBV10-3 to TRBJ1-2, with TRBD1 matching 7 bases. Germline loops: CDR1 ENHRY, CDR2 SYGVKD. J lost 4 bases, V lost 6 bases, and 17 bases had no gene match. CDR3 size: 17 residues. DNA for the CDR3: TGTGCCATCAGGGCTGACAGGGAAACGTTCGTTGCCTATGGCTACACCTTC. Its protein product is CAIRADRETFVAYGYTF.

In its sample, this clone was seen many times. J is TRBJ1-1 and V is TRBV7-3; D remains unclear. Trimming removed 5 bases from V and 0 bases from J, with 7 bases in between. The CDR3 runs to 13 residues. In germline, CDR1 is SGHTA, CDR2 FQGTGA. The CDR3 DNA reads as TGTGCCAGCAGCCTGAGTCTGAACACTGAAGCTTTCTTT. This codes for CASSLSLNTEAFF.

The V gene is TRBV3-1 (or the pseudogene TRBV3-2), the J gene TRBJ2-7; 8 bases agree with TRBD2. Looked up from germline, CDR1 is LGHDT and CDR2 is YNNKEL (reference sequence). Trimming cost V 3 bases and J 5 bases; bases outside gene matches: 12. The CDR3 length is 16 residues. CDR3 bases: TGTGCCAGCAGCCACCCGGAGGGTAGCGGGACCCACGAGCAGTACTTC. Protein sequence: CASSHPEGSGTHEQYF.

This clone appeared a single time. The J gene is TRBJ1-3, the V gene TRBV23-1; 11 positions agree with TRBD1. TRBV23-1 falls under the ORF class, with uncertain function. The junction had 2 bases not matched to a gene; V was cut back by 4 bases and J by 0 bases. The CDR3 extends over 16 amino acids. CDR3 DNA sequence: TGCGCCAGCAGTCCGGGACAGGGGGTCTCTGGAAACACCATATATTTT. The encoded protein is CASSPGQGVSGNTIYF.

The chain is built from TRBV5-1 and TRBJ1-3; 9 nucleotides line up with TRBD1. The CDR3 length is 17 residues. The V gene's germline CDR1 is SGHRS and CDR2 YFSETQ. J was trimmed by 5 bases and V by 0 bases; bases with no gene match: 9. As DNA, the CDR3 is TGCGCCAGCAGCTTGGGGGGCCCGGGACAGGGAAGAAACACCATATATTTT. It yields the protein CASSLGGPGQGRNTIYF.

V is TRBV6-5 and J is TRBJ1-5; TRBD1 aligns across 8 bases. The V and J ends lost 4 bases and 4 bases, in that order; junction bases with no gene match: 3. This CDR3 spans 14 amino acids. CDR1 is MNHEY and CDR2 is SVGAGI in the germline V gene. Here the CDR3 reads CASSSRTGNQPQHF. The DNA of the CDR3 is TGTGCCAGCAGTTCCCGGACAGGGAATCAGCCCCAGCATTTT.

The CDR3 nucleotides are TGTGCCAGCAGCTCGGGACAGGGATTCGGAAAACTGTTTTTT. Protein product: CASSSGQGFGKLFF. This chain links TRBV7-6 with TRBJ1-4; 9 nucleotides line up with TRBD1. The V gene's germline CDR1 is SGHVS and CDR2 FNYEAQ. The V and J ends lost 4 bases and 10 bases, in that order; junction bases with no gene match: 7. The CDR3 is 14 residues long.

The chain has TRBV27 and TRBJ2-3; 9 bases align to TRBD1. Germline V gene sequence: CDR1 MNHEY, CDR2 SMNVEV (reference sequence). V gave up 4 bases and J gave up 5 bases; unmatched junction bases: 4. The CDR3 loop spans 14 amino acids. The CDR3 loop reads CASSSQGAGDTQYF. The CDR3 bases are TGTGCCAGCAGTTCACAGGGGGCGGGAGATACGCAGTATTTT.

The chain combines TRBV5-1 with TRBJ1-3; 7 bases are a match to TRBD1. The CDR3 length is 16 residues. Germline V lookup: CDR1 SGHRS, CDR2 YFSETQ. V shed 4 bases, J shed 0 bases, and the junction held 7 bases outside the gene matches. CDR3 sequence (DNA): TGCGCCAGCAGCCTGGGGACAGTCAACTCTGGAAACACCATATATTTT. Protein product: CASSLGTVNSGNTIYF.

This clone appeared a few times. The CDR3 here is CASSQSTGWRGYTF. For the CDR3, the DNA is TGTGCCAGCAGCCAAAGTACAGGGTGGAGAGGCTACACCTTC. The rearrangement joins TRBV14 to TRBJ1-2; perhaps TRBD1 as D (6 bases). The CDR3 totals 14 residues. Per the germline V gene, CDR1 is SGHDN and CDR2 is FVKESK. Trimming took 2 bases from V and 8 from J, leaving 15 bases between them.

The V and J genes are TRBV5-6 and TRBJ2-6; D possibly corresponds to TRBD2 (6 bases). Germline values: CDR1 SGHDT, CDR2 YYEEEE. CDR3 length: 16 amino acids. The V end lost 0 bases, the J end lost 1 base, and 8 bases lay between the germline ends. CDR3 sequence: CASSLVGGSGANVLTF. DNA for the CDR3: TGTGCCAGCAGCTTGGTGGGGGGTTCTGGGGCCAACGTCCTGACTTTC.

V is TRBV25-1 and J is TRBJ1-2; the D is unclear. Per germline, CDR1 MGHDK and CDR2 SYGVNS. The CDR3 sequence is 14 residues long. V was clipped by 4 bases and J by 8 bases, with 17 bases between them. CDR3 sequence: CASSGMGRAGGYTF. The CDR3 DNA follows: TGTGCCAGCAGTGGAATGGGGAGGGCGGGAGGCTACACCTTC.

The genes are TRBV7-2 and TRBJ1-1; unclear D gene. The CDR3 contains 15 residues. Trimming pared 5 bases from V and 2 bases from J, leaving 15 bases between. Germline V lookup: CDR1 SGHTA, CDR2 FQGNSA. This chain's CDR3 is CASSRERVPNTEAFF. The CDR3 coding sequence is TGTGCCAGCAGCCGTGAGAGGGTCCCTAACACTGAAGCTTTCTTT. The full variable domain, completed using reference TRBV7-2 and TRBJ1-1, is GAGVSQSPSNKVTEKGKDVELRCDPISGHTALYWYRQSLGQGLEFLIYFQGNSAPDKSGLPSDRFSAERTGGSVSTLTIQRTQQEDSAVYLCASSRERVPNTEAFFGQGTRLTVV.

This clone has a single count. V is TRBV18 and J is TRBJ2-1, with a possible D match to TRBD2 (6 bases). The V gene's germline CDR1 is KGHSH and CDR2 LQKENI. The CDR3 has 15 amino acids. The V end lost 2 bases, the J end lost 0 bases, and 8 bases lay between the germline ends. CDR3 DNA: TGTGCCAGCTCACCAGGGACTGGCTCCTACAATGAGCAGTTCTTC. Translating gives CASSPGTGSYNEQFF. The full variable domain, with the rest looked up from reference TRBV18 and TRBJ2-1, is NAGVMQNPRHLVRRRGQEARLRCSPMKGHSHVYWYRQLPEEGLKFMVYLQKENIIDESGMPKERFSAEFPKEGPSILRIQQVVRGDSAAYFCASSPGTGSYNEQFFGPGTRLTVL.

V usage is TRBV19 and J usage is TRBJ2-1; maybe TRBD2 (6 bases). V was shortened by 10 bases and J by 4 bases, with 11 bases between the two germline ends. The CDR3 length is 12 residues. The germline V gene has CDR1 LNHDA and CDR2 SQIVND (reference sequence). The CDR3, as DNA: TGTGCCATCCAAGGGACTTACAATGAGCAGTTCTTC. Translated, it gives CAIQGTYNEQFF.

J is TRBJ1-1 and V is TRBV5-6; 7 bases align to TRBD1. V dropped 1 base and J dropped 7; count of bases not matched to a gene: 7. CDR1 is SGHDT and CDR2 is YYEEEE in the germline V gene. The CDR3 is 14 amino acids. CDR3 protein: CASSLYRGLGEAFF. Here the CDR3 DNA reads TGTGCCAGCAGCTTGTACAGGGGCCTAGGTGAAGCTTTCTTT.

DNA of the CDR3: TGTGCCAGCAGCCCCTCGAGCGGACTCTACGAGCAGTACTTC. As protein: CASSPSSGLYEQYF. The chain is built from TRBV3-1 (or the pseudogene TRBV3-2) and TRBJ2-7, with a weak D call TRBD2 (5 bases). Germline assignment: CDR1 LGHDT and CDR2 YNNKEL (reference sequence). V shed 4 bases and J shed 3 bases, with 13 bases lying between them. The CDR3 is 14 residues long.

This clone was seen a few times. This chain uses TRBV7-9 with TRBJ1-5; tentatively, D is TRBD1 (6 bases). Germline V CDR1 and CDR2: SEHNR, FQNEAQ (reference sequence). Trimming pared 5 bases from V and 1 base from J, leaving 9 bases between. This CDR3 has 14 residues. CDR3 sequence (DNA): TGTGCCAGCAGCACCGGACAGAGCAATCAGCCCCAGCATTTT. Translation: CASSTGQSNQPQHF. Looking up the rest from reference TRBV7-9 and TRBJ1-5 gives the full variable domain: DTGVSQNPRHKITKRGQNVTFRCDPISEHNRLYWYRQTLGQGPEFLTYFQNEAQLEKSRLLSDRFSAERPKGSFSTLEIQRTEQGDSAMYLCASSTGQSNQPQHFGDGTRLSIL.

The V and J genes are TRBV12-5 and TRBJ2-3, with D possibly matching TRBD2 (6 bases). CDR3 size: 13 residues. Trimming left V 2 bases short and J 8 bases short, with 11 bases between. Per germline, CDR1 LGHNT and CDR2 FRNRAP. Written as DNA, the CDR3 is TGTGCTAGTGGTTTGAACGGGGGAGTTACGCAGTATTTT. It encodes CASGLNGGVTQYF.

The V and J genes are TRBV12-5 and TRBJ2-2; D is undetermined. V was cut by 5 bases and J by 3 bases, with 7 bases left in between. This CDR3 spans 13 amino acids. Germline-derived CDR1 and CDR2 are LGHNT and FRNRAP. CDR3 DNA sequence: TGTGCTAGTGGTCTACGGGACACCGGGGAGCTGTTTTTT. This sequence encodes CASGLRDTGELFF.

V gene TRBV21-1 combines with J gene TRBJ1-2; TRBD1 is the table's D call and was not checked against the DNA. TRBV21-1 is annotated as a pseudogene. This CDR3 region has 14 residues. CDR3 sequence (DNA): TGTGCCAGCAGCTTCCGACAGCTGGGTTATGGCTACACCTTC. It encodes CASSFRQLGYGYTF.

This clone was observed a few times. The CDR3 DNA sequence: TGTGCCAGCAGCTTATTGGCCCCGGGTCCCTACACCTTC. Encoded protein: CASSLLAPGPYTF. The J gene is TRBJ1-2, the V gene TRBV11-3; D not certain. The length of the CDR3 is 13 residues. Trimming left V 2 bases short and J 10 bases short, with 14 bases between. Germline V gene data show CDR1 as SGHNT and CDR2 as YENEEA.

The rearrangement uses TRBV4-1 and TRBJ2-7; 7 bases match TRBD2. V dropped 1 base and J dropped 4; count of bases not matched to a gene: 16. This CDR3 spans 18 amino acids. Germline-derived CDR1 and CDR2 are MGHRA and YSYEKL. The CDR3 bases are TGCGCCAGCAGCCAAGGCGTCTCGACTAGCTCGGATCTGTACGAGCAGTACTTC. It is translated as CASSQGVSTSSDLYEQYF.

CDR3 in amino acids: CATRSLAGEETQYF. The CDR3, as DNA: TGTGCCACACGGTCCCTAGCGGGGGAAGAGACCCAGTACTTC. The chain joins TRBV10-3 to TRBJ2-5; the match to TRBD2 covers 10 bases. In germline, CDR1 is ENHRY, CDR2 SYGVKD. The V segment lost 10 bases and the J segment 3 bases; nucleotides outside the gene matches: 8. The CDR3 length is 14 residues.

This chain joins TRBV19 and TRBJ2-7, with TRBD1 matching over 8 bases. CDR1 is LNHDA, CDR2 SQIVND, per germline (reference sequence). The CDR3 extends over 15 amino acids. V shed 2 bases and J 3 bases; nucleotides not matched to a gene: 6. This chain's CDR3 is CASSIRAGQGYEQYF. The CDR3 DNA sequence: TGTGCCAGTAGTATAAGGGCCGGACAGGGCTACGAGCAGTACTTC.

This sequence joins TRBV5-1 and TRBJ1-2; tentative D call: TRBD1 (6 bases). Germline V CDR1 and CDR2: SGHRS, YFSETQ. The CDR3 loop spans 14 amino acids. Deletions cut 0 bases from V and 2 bases from J, with 8 bases between. CDR3 loop: CASSLADRNYGYTF. The CDR3 DNA sequence: TGCGCCAGCAGCTTGGCAGACAGGAACTATGGCTACACCTTC. The full variable domain, with the rest looked up from reference TRBV5-1 and TRBJ1-2, is KAGVTQTPRYLIKTRGQQVTLSCSPISGHRSVSWYQQTPGQGLQFLFEYFSETQRNKGNFPGRFSGRQFSNSRSEMNVSTLELGDSALYLCASSLADRNYGYTFGSGTRLTVV.

This clone has a handful of counts. The V call is TRBV19, the J call TRBJ2-6; 8 bases are a match to TRBD1. Germline trimming cut 3 bases from V and 12 bases from J; bases unmatched to any gene: 7. Germline V gene sequence: CDR1 LNHDA, CDR2 SQIVND (reference sequence). The CDR3 is 14 amino acids. CDR3 nucleotide sequence: TGTGCCAGTAGTATCCGGGACAGGCCTAGCGTCCTGACTTTC. The encoded protein is CASSIRDRPSVLTF. The variable domain in full, completed from reference TRBV19 and TRBJ2-6, reads DGGITQSPKYLFRKEGQNVTLSCEQNLNHDAMYWYRQDPGQGLRLIYYSQIVNDFQKGDIAEGYSVSREKKESFPLTVTSAQKNPTAFYLCASSIRDRPSVLTFGAGSRLTVL.

The chain recombines TRBV2 with TRBJ1-2; maybe TRBD1 (5 bases). This CDR3 comprises 15 residues. Trimming took 4 bases from V and 1 from J, leaving 13 bases between them. Per the germline V gene, CDR1 is SNHLY and CDR2 is FYNNEI. CDR3 coding DNA: TGTGCCAGCAGTGTTGACAGCGCGGTTAACTATGGCTACACCTTC. This gives the protein CASSVDSAVNYGYTF.

This clone was observed once. The genes are TRBV2 and TRBJ1-4, with a possible D match to TRBD1 (6 bases). V gave up 6 bases and J gave up 7 bases, with 30 bases separating them. The CDR3 has 19 amino acids. Per the germline V gene, CDR1 is SNHLY and CDR2 is FYNNEI. CDR3 in amino acids: CASSQGIQSLLGLSEKLFF. The CDR3 bases are TGTGCCAGCAGCCAGGGGATCCAGAGCCTTCTAGGCCTTAGTGAAAAACTGTTTTTT. Using reference TRBV2 and TRBJ1-4 for the parts outside the CDR3, the full variable domain is EPEVTQTPSHQVTQMGQEVILRCVPISNHLYFYWYRQILGQKVEFLVSFYNNEISEKSEIFDDQFSVERPDGSNFTLKIRSTKLEDSAMYFCASSQGIQSLLGLSEKLFFGSGTQLSVL.

The chain combines TRBV7-2 with TRBJ1-3, with D unresolved. Trimming shortened V by 1 base and J by 9 bases, and 13 bases separated the two germline ends. CDR1 and CDR2 (germline): SGHTA, FQGNSA. CDR3 length: 14 residues. CDR3: CASSLEEGAGTIYF. DNA of the CDR3: TGTGCCAGCAGCTTAGAGGAAGGAGCGGGCACCATATATTTT. Using reference TRBV7-2 and TRBJ1-3 for the parts outside the CDR3, the full variable domain is GAGVSQSPSNKVTEKGKDVELRCDPISGHTALYWYRQSLGQGLEFLIYFQGNSAPDKSGLPSDRFSAERTGGSVSTLTIQRTQQEDSAVYLCASSLEEGAGTIYFGEGSWLTVV.

The chain joins TRBV14 to TRBJ2-4; 8 positions match TRBD1. Germline assignment: CDR1 SGHDN and CDR2 FVKESK. J was trimmed by 0 bases and V by 1 base; bases with no gene match: 17. CDR3 size: 21 residues. In nucleotides, the CDR3 is TGTGCCAGCAGCCAAGGGAGGCGAGGACAGGGTCCCACCTTAGCCAAAAACATTCAGTACTTC. It specifies CASSQGRRGQGPTLAKNIQYF. Supplemented by reference TRBV14 and TRBJ2-4, the full variable domain reads EAGVTQFPSHSVIEKGQTVTLRCDPISGHDNLYWYRRVMGKEIKFLLHFVKESKQDESGMPNNRFLAERTGGTYSTLKVQPAELEDSGVYFCASSQGRRGQGPTLAKNIQYFGAGTRLSVL.